The 6 T cell receptor beta chains below come from one sample, sequenced in a study of post-analysis software for immune sequencing data. Included in the TCR beta cDNA libraries were unique molecular identifiers. TCRdb re-analysed the PCR reads in MiXCR, keeping a single row per CDR3 protein. This sample yields about 160,000 distinct CDR3 sequences, of which about 37% are seen a single time; over 25% belongs to the top ten. The specimen was blood, collected after autologous hematopoietic stem cell transplantation. The receptors were sampled from a girl under 18 with multiple sclerosis.

The rearrangement uses TRBV12-3 or TRBV12-4 and TRBJ1-1; TRBD1 agrees at 7 bases. Trimming took 4 bases from V and 0 from J; bases not matched to a gene: 5. The CDR3 is 15 amino acids. The CDR3 region has the DNA TGTGCCAGCAGTTCAAAGACAGGGATGAACACTGAAGCTTTCTTT. This gives the protein CASSSKTGMNTEAFF.

V gene TRBV20-1 combines with J gene TRBJ2-3; TRBD2 agrees at 12 bases. Trimming removed 3 bases from V and 1 base from J; junction bases left unmatched: 11. CDR1 is DFQATT and CDR2 is SNEGSKA in the germline V gene (reference sequence). The CDR3 spans 18 residues. Here the CDR3 DNA reads TGCAGTGCTAGCGAGCTACTAGCGGGAGGTACGGGCACAGATACGCAGTATTTT. Translating it yields CSASELLAGGTGTDTQYF.

This clonotype was counted ten times or more. The V call is TRBV11-2, the J call TRBJ2-1, with 9 bases that match TRBD1. The CDR3 runs to 13 residues. V trimming: 4 bases; J trimming: 7 bases; junction bases outside the gene matches: 2. Germline lookup yields CDR1 SGHAT and CDR2 FQNNGV. The DNA for the CDR3 is TGTGCCAGCAGCTACGGGACAGGGAATGAGCAGTTCTTC. Translated, it gives CASSYGTGNEQFF.

The rearrangement uses TRBV12-3 or TRBV12-4 and TRBJ2-3; 9 bases line up with TRBD2. This CDR3 has 14 amino acids. Unmatched junction bases numbered 5, after V lost 6 bases and J lost 4 bases. The CDR3 loop reads CASSISGRADTQYF. CDR3 nucleotide sequence: TGTGCCAGCAGCATTAGCGGGAGAGCAGATACGCAGTATTTT.

The genes are TRBV29-1 and TRBJ2-2, with 10 positions matching TRBD1. V shed 7 bases and J 6 bases; nucleotides not matched to a gene: 8. Germline CDR1 and CDR2: SQVTM and ANQGSEA. This CDR3 is 14 amino acids long. CDR3 bases: TGCAGCGGCAGACAGGGGGCCTCGGCCGGGGAGCTGTTTTTT. Residues: CSGRQGASAGELFF.

This clonotype was seen a few times. Given a much more abundant clone one base away, this may be a read error. CDR3 coding DNA: TGTGCCAGCAGTTTAGGGGCCCGGAACCCCTACAATGAGCAGTTCTTC. It yields the protein CASSLGARNPYNEQFF. The J gene is TRBJ2-1, the V gene TRBV27; D may be TRBD1 (5 bases). Germline CDR1 is MNHEY and CDR2 is SMNVEV (reference sequence). The CDR3 consists of 16 residues. With 2 bases removed from V and 2 bases from J, the gap between germline ends came to 13 bases.